This TCR beta chain is drawn from a study of cytomegalovirus exposure and HLA in healthy donors. The V and J ends lost 8 bases and 4 bases respectively, with 11 bases between them. The CDR3 is 12 amino acids. Germline CDR1 SNHLY, CDR2 FYNNEI. The PCR ran on 60 Vbeta and 13 Jbeta primers. Sequencing was performed with immunoSEQ multiplex PCR; in TCRdb, only in-frame clones are kept and a portion is missing. The sample gives approximately 150,000 clones, approximately 85% of which show up once; around 4.9% is in the top ten. This clone was seen only a few times. The chain couples TRBV2 to TRBJ1-2; D may be TRBD1 (6 bases). Input material: PBMCs. The sequence came from a girl aged 5 to 17 in good health and CMV-seropositive. The DNA for the CDR3 is TGTGCCAGCCAAGGGGGGGGCTATGGCTACACCTTC. This gives the protein CASQGGGYGYTF.